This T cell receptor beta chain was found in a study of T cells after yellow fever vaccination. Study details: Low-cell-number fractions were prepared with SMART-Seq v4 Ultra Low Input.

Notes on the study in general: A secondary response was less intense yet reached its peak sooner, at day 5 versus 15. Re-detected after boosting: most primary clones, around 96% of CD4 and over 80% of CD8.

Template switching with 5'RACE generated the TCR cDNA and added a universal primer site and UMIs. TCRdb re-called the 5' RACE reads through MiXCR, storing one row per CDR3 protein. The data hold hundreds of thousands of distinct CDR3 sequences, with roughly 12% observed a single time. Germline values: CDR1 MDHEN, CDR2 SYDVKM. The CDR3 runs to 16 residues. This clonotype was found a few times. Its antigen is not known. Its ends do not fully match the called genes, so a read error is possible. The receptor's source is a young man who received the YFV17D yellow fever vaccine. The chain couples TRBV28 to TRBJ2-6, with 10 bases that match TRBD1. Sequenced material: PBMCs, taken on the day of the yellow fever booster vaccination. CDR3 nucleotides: TGTGCCAGCGGGACAGGGGTGAACTCTGGGGACAACGTCCTGACTTTC. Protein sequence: CASGTGVNSGDNVLTF.